These 21 T cell receptor beta chains were sequenced from one sample in a study of blood T cell repertoires in COVID-19 (TCRdb year 2020). Library construction relied on the immunoSEQ multiplex PCR assay. The source is immuneACCESS, and TCRdb retained only in-frame sequences with V and J called. Part of the clones is not carried over; for the studies checked, unresolved V genes explain less than half of this, and the remainder is unexplained. The sample profile shows 150,000 to 170,000 clones; around 84% of them were found once. About 7.2% of the sample comes from the top ten. The sequenced sample consisted of PBMCs or T cells enriched from blood (not recorded which). The receptors here all came from a man aged 45-65 years who had recovered from COVID-19.

J is TRBJ2-5 and V is TRBV5-1; TRBD1 agrees at 9 bases. Germline CDR1 SGHRS, CDR2 YFSETQ. The trim removed 1 base at V and 4 bases at J, leaving 8 bases unmatched. This CDR3 has 16 amino acids. The CDR3 region has the DNA TGCGCCAGCAGCTTGCAGGGACAGGGAGGATCAGAGACCCAGTACTTC. It translates to CASSLQGQGGSETQYF.

The chain carries TRBV29-1 and TRBJ1-1, with a tentative D call TRBD1 (6 bases). The germline V gene encodes CDR1 SQVTM and CDR2 ANQGSEA. The CDR3 is 14 residues long. The V gene lost 8 bases and the J gene lost 4 bases, with 20 bases spanning the gap. DNA for the CDR3: TGCAGCTTCCAACAGGGTTCGCTTTCCACTGAAGCTTTCTTT. This gives the protein CSFQQGSLSTEAFF.

The V gene is TRBV5-3, the J gene TRBJ1-1; 9 bases match TRBD1. TRBV5-3 is an open reading frame whose function is uncertain. Trimming removed 6 bases from V and 0 bases from J; junction bases left unmatched: 9. This CDR3 spans 16 amino acids. Here the CDR3 DNA reads TGTGCCAGAAAGGCCGGACAGGGGTTTGTGAACACTGAAGCTTTCTTT. It is translated as CARKAGQGFVNTEAFF.

The chain is built from TRBV2 and TRBJ2-1; 7 nucleotides line up with TRBD1. V lost 6 bases, J lost 0 bases, and 2 bases stayed unmatched. The length of the CDR3 is 14 residues. Germline V lookup: CDR1 SNHLY, CDR2 FYNNEI. CDR3 loop: CASRTGSSYNEQFF. The CDR3, as DNA: TGTGCCAGCAGGACAGGGAGCTCCTACAATGAGCAGTTCTTC.

This clone was recorded a few times. The chain is built from TRBV19 and TRBJ1-2; TRBD1 aligns across 9 bases. This CDR3 has 15 amino acids. Germline assignment: CDR1 LNHDA and CDR2 SQIVND (reference sequence). V dropped 6 bases and J dropped 6; count of bases not matched to a gene: 11. The CDR3 loop is CASRGTGTGVHGYTF. Here the CDR3 DNA reads TGTGCCAGTAGGGGGACAGGGACCGGCGTTCATGGCTACACCTTC.

The V call is TRBV7-8, the J call TRBJ1-5; 7 bases match TRBD1. The V segment lost 5 bases and the J segment 4 bases; nucleotides outside the gene matches: 8. CDR3 size: 15 residues. The germline V gene encodes CDR1 SGHVS and CDR2 FQNEAQ. In DNA, the CDR3 is TGTGCCAGCAGCGCCTCAGGGGGTGTTAATCAGCCCCAGCATTTT. It yields the protein CASSASGGVNQPQHF.

This chain uses TRBV18 with TRBJ1-6; D might be TRBD1 (5 bases). V dropped 4 bases and J dropped 7 bases, with 11 bases sitting between them. This CDR3 contains 14 residues. Germline CDR1 reads KGHSH; CDR2 reads LQKENI. In DNA form, the CDR3 reads TGTGCCAGCTCACTCGACAGTGGGAATTCACCCCTCCACTTT. This sequence encodes CASSLDSGNSPLHF.

The chain couples TRBV2 to TRBJ1-4, with D maybe TRBD1 (5 bases). Germline values: CDR1 SNHLY, CDR2 FYNNEI. CDR3 length: 14 residues. V was clipped by 7 bases and J by 3 bases, with 12 bases between them. The CDR3 sequence is CASITDKSNEKLFF. In nucleotides, the CDR3 is TGTGCCAGCATCACGGACAAGTCTAATGAAAAACTGTTTTTT.

V usage is TRBV6-5 and J usage is TRBJ1-3; D may be TRBD1 (6 bases). Germline V gene data show CDR1 as MNHEY and CDR2 as SVGAGI. The CDR3 runs 12 residues. Between the trimmed V and J ends, which lost 5 bases and 9 bases, there was a span of 11 bases. As DNA, the CDR3 is TGTGCCAGCAGTACTCCGACAGGCACCATATATTTT. Translation gives CASSTPTGTIYF.

The chain carries TRBV14 and TRBJ2-3; 8 bases are shared with TRBD1. The germline CDR1 and CDR2 sequences are SGHDN and FVKESK. This CDR3 is built from 15 residues. V gave up 0 bases and J gave up 4 bases; unmatched junction bases: 3. The CDR3 DNA reads as TGTGCCAGCAGCCAAGAAGGACAGGGCCCAGATACGCAGTATTTT. This sequence encodes CASSQEGQGPDTQYF.

The chain is built from TRBV7-9 and TRBJ1-5, with D unclear. CDR3 length: 13 amino acids. Trimming took off 1 base at V and 5 bases at J, with 6 bases between the two ends. Germline CDR1 reads SEHNR; CDR2 reads FQNEAQ (reference sequence). The CDR3 is CASSLGGDQPQHF. The CDR3 DNA reads as TGTGCCAGCAGCTTAGGTGGAGATCAGCCCCAGCATTTT.

This clone was seen only once. V is TRBV2 and J is TRBJ1-5; weak D call: TRBD1 (6 bases). The CDR3 is 13 residues long. Germline CDR1 is SNHLY and CDR2 is FYNNEI. Trimming left V 7 bases short and J 0 bases short, with 7 bases between. DNA of the CDR3: TGTGCCAGCAAGGGGGATAGCAATCAGCCCCAGCATTTT. It codes for CASKGDSNQPQHF.

The chain combines TRBV7-8 with TRBJ2-3; TRBD2 agrees at 13 bases. This CDR3 comprises 17 residues. CDR1 is SGHVS and CDR2 is FQNEAQ in the germline V gene. With V trimmed by 4 bases and J by 3 bases, 7 bases remained unmatched. The CDR3 bases are TGTGCCAGCAGCTCGGGACTAGCGGGGCCTCGGACAGATACGCAGTATTTT. Translated: CASSSGLAGPRTDTQYF.

The CDR3 nucleotides read TGTGCCAGCAGGGGACAACTAGCGGCCACAGATACGCAGTATTTT. This codes for CASRGQLAATDTQYF. V gene TRBV2 combines with J gene TRBJ2-3; 8 positions agree with TRBD2. The trim removed 6 bases at V and 2 bases at J, leaving 7 bases unmatched. Germline CDR1 SNHLY, CDR2 FYNNEI. This CDR3 region has 15 residues.

This chain uses TRBV7-2 with TRBJ1-1; D is possibly TRBD1 (6 bases). The length of the CDR3 is 17 residues. V lost 5 bases and J lost 2, with 21 bases in between. Germline V CDR1 and CDR2: SGHTA, FQGNSA. CDR3 protein: CASSPRLGAATNTEAFF. The CDR3 nucleotides are TGTGCCAGCAGCCCTAGGTTGGGGGCGGCCACCAACACTGAAGCTTTCTTT. Based on the CDR3 plus reference TRBV7-2 and TRBJ1-1, the full variable domain is GAGVSQSPSNKVTEKGKDVELRCDPISGHTALYWYRQSLGQGLEFLIYFQGNSAPDKSGLPSDRFSAERTGGSVSTLTIQRTQQEDSAVYLCASSPRLGAATNTEAFFGQGTRLTVV.

This chain links TRBV5-4 with TRBJ1-1; D may be TRBD1 (6 bases). The V and J ends lost 0 bases and 1 base respectively, with 10 bases between them. The CDR3 is 15 residues long. From germline, CDR1 is SGHNT and CDR2 YYREEE (reference sequence). The CDR3 sequence: CASSLDQGQNTEAFF. In nucleotides, the CDR3 is TGTGCCAGCAGCTTGGATCAGGGACAGAACACTGAAGCTTTCTTT. The full variable domain, with the rest looked up from reference TRBV5-4 and TRBJ1-1, is ETGVTQSPTHLIKTRGQQVTLRCSSQSGHNTVSWYQQALGQGPQFIFQYYREEENGRGNFPPRFSGLQFPNYSSELNVNALELDDSALYLCASSLDQGQNTEAFFGQGTRLTVV.

The V gene is TRBV2, the J gene TRBJ1-1; 7 nucleotides match TRBD1. V trimming: 7 bases; J trimming: 2 bases; junction bases outside the gene matches: 10. Germline-derived CDR1 and CDR2 are SNHLY and FYNNEI. This CDR3 is built from 15 residues. Here the CDR3 reads CASTQDDRENTEAFF. CDR3 DNA sequence: TGTGCCAGCACTCAGGACGACAGGGAAAACACTGAAGCTTTCTTT.

The gene calls are TRBV30 and TRBJ1-3; D call uncertain. The CDR3 extends over 15 amino acids. Looked up from germline, CDR1 is GTSNPN and CDR2 is SVGIG (reference sequence). The V end lost 0 bases, the J end lost 0 bases, and 9 bases lay between the germline ends. In DNA form, the CDR3 reads TGTGCCTGGAGTGTGCCAGGCTACTCTGGAAACACCATATATTTT. Protein product: CAWSVPGYSGNTIYF.

The chain combines TRBV27 with TRBJ1-5; D is undetermined. This CDR3 has 13 residues. Germline V lookup: CDR1 MNHEY, CDR2 SMNVEV (reference sequence). Trimming pared 2 bases from V and 2 bases from J, leaving 4 bases between. The CDR3 DNA sequence: TGTGCCAGCAGTTTACGGGGCAATCAGCCCCAGCATTTT. Its translation: CASSLRGNQPQHF.

The chain recombines TRBV7-8 with TRBJ2-5; D unclear. The V end was cut by 2 bases, the J end by 2 bases, with 9 bases between. This CDR3 is built from 14 residues. Germline V lookup: CDR1 SGHVS, CDR2 FQNEAQ. The CDR3 region has the DNA TGTGCCAGCAGCTTATCAGGAAATCAAGAGACCCAGTACTTC. This sequence encodes CASSLSGNQETQYF.

V gene TRBV30 combines with J gene TRBJ1-1; D gene uncertain. The germline CDR1 and CDR2 sequences are GTSNPN and SVGIG (reference sequence). The ends were cut back, 0 bases at V and 5 bases at J, with 10 bases in the middle. This CDR3 contains 13 residues. CDR3 region: CAWSVETGTEAFF. CDR3 in DNA: TGTGCCTGGAGTGTCGAGACTGGGACTGAAGCTTTCTTT.